Following are 26 T cell receptor beta chains from one sample sequenced in a study of post-analysis software for immune sequencing data. Study observations and caveats: Comparison of patients with controls showed five TRBV segments more frequent in patients, TRBV5-6, TRBV5-1 and TRBV20-1 among them.

The TCR beta cDNA libraries contained unique molecular identifiers. TCRdb re-called the PCR reads with MiXCR, one entry per CDR3 protein. Of roughly 540,000 distinct CDR3 sequences listed, around 36% are singletons. Their recognized antigens are unknown. Source material: blood. These receptor sequences come from a girl aged 2-17 years with multiple sclerosis.

The chain has TRBV6-6 and TRBJ1-2, with D possibly TRBD1 on 6 matching bases. CDR3 length: 12 amino acids. The germline V gene has CDR1 MNHNY and CDR2 SVGAGI (reference sequence). Trimming took 7 bases from V and 7 from J, leaving 13 bases between them. As DNA, the CDR3 is TGTGCCAGCATGGATGGGGGCTCTGGCTACACCTTC. It translates to CASMDGGSGYTF.

This clonotype was seen only a few times. The chain joins TRBV6-5 to TRBJ2-5, with D maybe TRBD2 (6 bases). The germline V gene has CDR1 MNHEY and CDR2 SVGAGI. The length of the CDR3 is 16 residues. With 6 bases removed from V and 2 bases from J, the gap between germline ends came to 19 bases. The CDR3 sequence is CASSRPGYGGQETQYF. The DNA for the CDR3 is TGTGCCAGCAGCCGCCCGGGGTATGGGGGGCAAGAGACCCAGTACTTC.

At least ten counts were recorded for this clonotype. The V gene is TRBV2, the J gene TRBJ1-2, with 10 bases identical to TRBD1. The CDR3 spans 15 residues. CDR1 is SNHLY and CDR2 is FYNNEI in the germline V gene. J was trimmed by 4 bases and V by 4 bases; bases with no gene match: 6. This chain's CDR3 is CASSAPGQGPYGYTF. DNA of the CDR3: TGTGCCAGCAGTGCACCGGGACAGGGGCCCTATGGCTACACCTTC. Drawing the rest from reference TRBV2 and TRBJ1-2, the complete variable domain is EPEVTQTPSHQVTQMGQEVILRCVPISNHLYFYWYRQILGQKVEFLVSFYNNEISEKSEIFDDQFSVERPDGSNFTLKIRSTKLEDSAMYFCASSAPGQGPYGYTFGSGTRLTVV.

The chain employs TRBV29-1 and TRBJ2-5; maybe TRBD2 (6 bases). Trimming pared 3 bases from V and 1 base from J, leaving 9 bases between. Germline assignment: CDR1 SQVTM and CDR2 ANQGSEA. The CDR3 loop spans 13 amino acids. CDR3 loop: CSVDRELQETQYF. The DNA of the CDR3 is TGCAGCGTTGACCGGGAGCTCCAAGAGACCCAGTACTTC.

The rearrangement uses TRBV15 and TRBJ1-5; unclear D gene. V was shortened by 3 bases and J by 5 bases, with 26 bases between the two germline ends. Germline CDR1 and CDR2: LNHNV and YYDKDF (reference sequence). The CDR3 covers 19 residues. The CDR3 coding sequence is TGTGCCACCAGCAGTGTTAAATGGGAAGCGGGAGGATTATATCAGCCCCAGCATTTT. Translation: CATSSVKWEAGGLYQPQHF.

Note on this clonotype: The junction does not match germline at one end; this may be a read error. The chain is built from TRBV3-1 and TRBJ1-1; 8 bases fit TRBD1. The CDR3 covers 12 residues. Germline V gene lookup returns CDR1 LGHDT and CDR2 YNNKEL (reference sequence). The CDR3 nucleotides read TGTGCCAGCAGCCCAGGGGGCACTGAAACTTTCTTT. Translating gives CASSPGGTETFF.

The chain carries TRBV6-1 and TRBJ1-2; 7 bases map to TRBD1. V was clipped by 8 bases and J by 6 bases; unmatched bases: 15. Per germline, CDR1 MNHNS and CDR2 SASEGT. This CDR3 is 15 amino acids long. The CDR3: CASYGYVGGSDGYTF. CDR3 in DNA: TGTGCCAGCTATGGTTACGTAGGGGGCTCTGATGGCTACACCTTC.

This clonotype was observed a few times. The chain employs TRBV29-1 and TRBJ1-2; D remains unclear. V was clipped by 5 bases and J by 4 bases, with 11 bases between them. Germline V gives CDR1 SQVTM, CDR2 ANQGSEA. The CDR3 runs 12 residues. The CDR3 bases are TGCAGCGTTATCGCAGAGGGCTATGGCTACACCTTC. Encoded protein: CSVIAEGYGYTF.

This clonotype has a count of ten or more. J is TRBJ2-4 and V is TRBV10-1, with unresolved D. Trimming left V 0 bases short and J 0 bases short, with 9 bases between. Germline values: CDR1 WNHNN, CDR2 SYGVQD (reference sequence). This CDR3 has 16 amino acids. CDR3: CASSESGPIAKNIQYF. DNA of the CDR3: TGCGCCAGCAGTGAGTCAGGGCCCATAGCCAAAAACATTCAGTACTTC.

This clonotype was counted a few times. This rearrangement joins TRBV29-1 to TRBJ2-7; D is undetermined. CDR3 length equals 13 residues. Trimming stripped 1 base from V and 2 bases from J, with 9 bases between. The germline CDR1 and CDR2 sequences are SQVTM and ANQGSEA. CDR3 protein: CSVEGVSAYEQYF. In DNA form, the CDR3 reads TGCAGCGTTGAAGGGGTCTCGGCCTACGAGCAGTACTTC.

The chain joins TRBV24-1 to TRBJ2-3; 7 bases line up with TRBD2. The CDR3 runs 16 residues. Germline CDR1 is KGHDR and CDR2 is SFDVKD. The junction had 9 bases not matched to a gene; V was cut back by 1 base and J by 6 bases. The DNA of the CDR3 is TGTGCCACCAGTGATTTTAGTTCCCGGGGGGAGGATACGCAGTATTTT. Protein: CATSDFSSRGEDTQYF.

The gene calls are TRBV12-3 or TRBV12-4 and TRBJ1-4; 7 positions agree with TRBD1. The CDR3 is 14 residues long. With V trimmed by 5 bases and J by 7 bases, 7 bases remained unmatched. CDR3 amino acids: CASSQQGWAEKLFF. The DNA for the CDR3 is TGTGCCAGCAGTCAACAGGGGTGGGCTGAAAAACTGTTTTTT.

The V and J genes are TRBV6-6 and TRBJ1-2; no firm D call. This CDR3 has 15 amino acids. The V gene lost 6 bases and the J gene lost 0 bases, with 14 bases spanning the gap. Per the germline V gene, CDR1 is MNHNY and CDR2 is SVGAGI (reference sequence). As DNA, the CDR3 is TGTGCCAGCAGGGCCTTTGATGCATCTAACTATGGCTACACCTTC. Residues: CASRAFDASNYGYTF.

This clonotype was recorded at least ten times. The chain couples TRBV20-1 to TRBJ2-3; unclear D gene. The CDR3 totals 11 residues. Looked up from germline, CDR1 is DFQATT and CDR2 is SNEGSKA (reference sequence). V lost 3 bases, J lost 2 bases, and 3 bases lay in between. CDR3 amino acids: CSASHTDTQYF. The DNA for the CDR3 is TGCAGTGCTAGTCACACAGATACGCAGTATTTT.

The J gene is TRBJ1-4, the V gene TRBV5-5; TRBD1 matches at 7 bases. V gave up 4 bases and J gave up 7 bases; unmatched junction bases: 7. Germline-derived CDR1 and CDR2 are SGHKS and YYEKEE (reference sequence). The CDR3 is made up of 14 amino acids. This chain's CDR3 is CASSATGVGEKLFF. The CDR3 bases are TGTGCCAGCAGCGCTACAGGGGTAGGTGAAAAACTGTTTTTT.

This clonotype has ten or more counts. CDR3 DNA: TGTGCCAGCAGCTGGCAGGGGGCGGGCTATGGCTACACCTTC. This sequence encodes CASSWQGAGYGYTF. The chain combines TRBV13 with TRBJ1-2; 8 bases are shared with TRBD1. Trimming cost V 4 bases and J 4 bases; bases outside gene matches: 5. The CDR3 totals 14 residues. Germline V gene lookup returns CDR1 PRHDT and CDR2 FYEKMQ (reference sequence). Combining the CDR3 with reference TRBV13 and TRBJ1-2 gives the whole variable domain AAGVIQSPRHLIKEKRETATLKCYPIPRHDTVYWYQQGPGQDPQFLISFYEKMQSDKGSIPDRFSAQQFSDYHSELNMSSLELGDSALYFCASSWQGAGYGYTFGSGTRLTVV.

This sequence joins TRBV7-9 and TRBJ1-1; TRBD1 is a possible D gene (5 bases). The V end lost 4 bases, the J end lost 3 bases, and 21 bases lay between the germline ends. The CDR3 spans 17 residues. Germline V CDR1 and CDR2: SEHNR, FQNEAQ (reference sequence). CDR3 amino acids: CASSSGQLGRVDTEAFF. The CDR3, as DNA: TGTGCCAGCAGCTCAGGACAACTTGGTAGGGTTGACACTGAAGCTTTCTTT. Looking up the rest from reference TRBV7-9 and TRBJ1-1 gives the full variable domain: DTGVSQNPRHKITKRGQNVTFRCDPISEHNRLYWYRQTLGQGPEFLTYFQNEAQLEKSRLLSDRFSAERPKGSFSTLEIQRTEQGDSAMYLCASSSGQLGRVDTEAFFGQGTRLTVV.

The chain carries TRBV7-9 and TRBJ1-4; 8 nucleotides agree with TRBD1. Germline CDR1 is SEHNR and CDR2 is FQNEAQ (reference sequence). V was clipped by 5 bases and J by 0 bases; unmatched bases: 8. The CDR3 runs 17 residues. The CDR3 DNA reads as TGTGCCAGCAGCACTCGACAGGGGTTCCCAACTAATGAAAAACTGTTTTTT. As protein: CASSTRQGFPTNEKLFF.

This clonotype was seen only a few times. The chain joins TRBV10-3 to TRBJ2-1, with a tentative D call TRBD2 (5 bases). There are 14 residues in the CDR3. Germline assignment: CDR1 ENHRY and CDR2 SYGVKD. The V end was cut by 2 bases, the J end by 6 bases, with 11 bases between. CDR3 amino acids: CAISEVGRVNEQFF. The CDR3 DNA reads TGTGCCATCAGTGAGGTAGGGAGAGTCAATGAGCAGTTCTTC.

This sequence joins TRBV9 and TRBJ1-4; 8 nucleotides agree with TRBD1. CDR1 is SGDLS and CDR2 is YYNGEE in the germline V gene. The CDR3 sequence is 15 residues long. The junction had 10 bases not matched to a gene; V was cut back by 4 bases and J by 8 bases. CDR3 in amino acids: CASSSWTGPGEKLFF. CDR3 DNA: TGTGCCAGCAGCTCCTGGACAGGGCCGGGAGAAAAACTGTTTTTT.

This clonotype was seen more than once but under ten times. The CDR3 bases are TGTGCCAGCAGTTCAAGAAACTCGCGTCAGCCCCAGCATTTT. Protein sequence: CASSSRNSRQPQHF. This chain connects TRBV6-5 to TRBJ1-5; unclear D gene. The length of the CDR3 is 14 residues. Trimming left V 4 bases short and J 6 bases short, with 13 bases between. Germline CDR1 is MNHEY and CDR2 is SVGAGI.

This clonotype was counted a few times. DNA for the CDR3: TGTGCCAGCAGTGACGGGCAGGTAGTAAATTCACCCCTCCACTTT. Translated, it gives CASSDGQVVNSPLHF. The rearrangement links TRBV2 to TRBJ1-6; no reliable D call. V was pared by 3 bases and J by 7 bases, with 13 bases between. The CDR3 loop spans 15 amino acids. Germline V gene sequence: CDR1 SNHLY, CDR2 FYNNEI. Filled out from reference TRBV2 and TRBJ1-6, the complete variable domain reads EPEVTQTPSHQVTQMGQEVILRCVPISNHLYFYWYRQILGQKVEFLVSFYNNEISEKSEIFDDQFSVERPDGSNFTLKIRSTKLEDSAMYFCASSDGQVVNSPLHFGNGTRLTVT.

V is TRBV5-1 and J is TRBJ2-1, with 9 bases lining up with TRBD2. CDR3 length equals 14 residues. J gave up 10 bases and V 0 bases, and 5 bases lay outside the gene matches. Germline V gene data show CDR1 as SGHRS and CDR2 as YFSETQ. As DNA, the CDR3 is TGCGCCAGCAGCTTGGCGCGGGGGGGCCTGGAGCAGTTCTTC. It yields the protein CASSLARGGLEQFF.

CDR3 amino acids: CASSLGRGYEGYTF. The CDR3, as DNA: TGTGCCAGCAGTTTGGGCAGGGGATATGAAGGCTACACCTTC. The V gene is TRBV28, the J gene TRBJ1-2, with D perhaps TRBD1 (6 bases). Germline CDR1 and CDR2: MDHEN and SYDVKM. The germline V and J ends were trimmed by 3 bases and 8 bases, with 16 bases remaining between them. The CDR3 loop spans 14 amino acids.

This clonotype was counted only a few times. The chain recombines TRBV14 with TRBJ2-1; D unclear. Germline V lookup: CDR1 SGHDN, CDR2 FVKESK. The CDR3 length is 15 residues. The V gene lost 3 bases and the J gene lost 2 bases, with 11 bases spanning the gap. CDR3 loop: CASSQIEVTYNEQFF. The CDR3 region has the DNA TGTGCCAGCAGCCAGATAGAGGTTACCTACAATGAGCAGTTCTTC.

This clonotype was recorded a few times. This rearrangement joins TRBV7-7 to TRBJ1-2; D not certain. The CDR3 extends over 13 amino acids. The germline V and J ends were trimmed by 4 bases and 5 bases, with 11 bases remaining between them. The germline CDR1 and CDR2 sequences are SSHAT and FNYEAQ (reference sequence). This CDR3 reads CASSWVSKYGYTF. The CDR3 DNA follows: TGTGCCAGCAGCTGGGTCAGCAAGTATGGCTACACCTTC.